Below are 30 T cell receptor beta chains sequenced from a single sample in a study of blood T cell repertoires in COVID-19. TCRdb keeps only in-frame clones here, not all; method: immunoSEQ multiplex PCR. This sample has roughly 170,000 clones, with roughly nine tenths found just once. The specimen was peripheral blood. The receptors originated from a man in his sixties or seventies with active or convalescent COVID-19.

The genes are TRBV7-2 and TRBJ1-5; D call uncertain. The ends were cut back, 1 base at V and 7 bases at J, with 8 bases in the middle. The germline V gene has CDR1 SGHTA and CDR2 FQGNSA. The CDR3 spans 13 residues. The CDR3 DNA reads TGTGCCAGCAGCTTAGGAGGAGGACAGCCCCAGCATTTT. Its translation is CASSLGGGQPQHF.

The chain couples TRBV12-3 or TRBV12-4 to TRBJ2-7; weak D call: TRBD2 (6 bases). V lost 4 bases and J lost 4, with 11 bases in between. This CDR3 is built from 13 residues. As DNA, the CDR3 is TGTGCCAGCAGTTATGTGGGGGGATACGAGCAGTACTTC. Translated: CASSYVGGYEQYF.

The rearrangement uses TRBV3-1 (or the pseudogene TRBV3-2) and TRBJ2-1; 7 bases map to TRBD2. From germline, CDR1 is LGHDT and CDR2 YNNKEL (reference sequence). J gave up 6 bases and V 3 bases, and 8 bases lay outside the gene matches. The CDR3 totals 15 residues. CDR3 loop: CASSQGGMSTNEQFF. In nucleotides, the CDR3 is TGTGCCAGCAGCCAGGGAGGGATGTCGACCAATGAGCAGTTCTTC.

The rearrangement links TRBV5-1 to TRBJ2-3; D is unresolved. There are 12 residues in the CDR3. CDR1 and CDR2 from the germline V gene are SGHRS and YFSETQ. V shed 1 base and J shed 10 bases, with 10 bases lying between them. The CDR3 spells CASSLSTAPQYF. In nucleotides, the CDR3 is TGCGCCAGCAGCTTGTCCACTGCTCCGCAGTATTTT.

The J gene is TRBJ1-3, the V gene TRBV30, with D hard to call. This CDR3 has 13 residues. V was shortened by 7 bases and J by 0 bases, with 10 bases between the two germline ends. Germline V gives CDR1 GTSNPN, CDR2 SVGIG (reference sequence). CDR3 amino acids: CASQRSSGNTIYF. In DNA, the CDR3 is TGTGCCTCCCAACGGTCCTCTGGAAACACCATATATTTT.

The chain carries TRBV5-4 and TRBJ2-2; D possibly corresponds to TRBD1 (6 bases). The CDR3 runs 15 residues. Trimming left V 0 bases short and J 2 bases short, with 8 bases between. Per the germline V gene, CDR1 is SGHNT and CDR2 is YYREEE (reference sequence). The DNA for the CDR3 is TGTGCCAGCAGCTTGGTGGGGGCTAACACCGGGGAGCTGTTTTTT. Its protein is CASSLVGANTGELFF.

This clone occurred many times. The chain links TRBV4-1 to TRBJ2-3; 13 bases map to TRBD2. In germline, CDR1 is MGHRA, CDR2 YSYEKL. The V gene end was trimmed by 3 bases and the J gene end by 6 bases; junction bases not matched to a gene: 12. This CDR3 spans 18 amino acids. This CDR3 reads CASSQGILAGGYRDTQYF. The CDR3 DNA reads TGCGCCAGCAGCCAGGGCATACTAGCGGGAGGGTATCGTGATACGCAGTATTTT.

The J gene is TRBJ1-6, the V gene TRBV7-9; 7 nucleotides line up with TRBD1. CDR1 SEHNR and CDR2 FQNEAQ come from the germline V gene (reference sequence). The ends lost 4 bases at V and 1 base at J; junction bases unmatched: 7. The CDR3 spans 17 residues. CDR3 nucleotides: TGTGCCAGCAGCTCAGACAGGGCGGAATCCTATAATTCACCCCTCCACTTT. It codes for CASSSDRAESYNSPLHF.

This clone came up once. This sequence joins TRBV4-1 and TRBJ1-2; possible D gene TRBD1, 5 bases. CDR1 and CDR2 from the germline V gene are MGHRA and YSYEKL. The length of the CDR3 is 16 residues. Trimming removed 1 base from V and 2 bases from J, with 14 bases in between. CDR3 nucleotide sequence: TGCGCCAGCAGCCAAGCGTACACTGGGGCCAACTATGGCTACACCTTC. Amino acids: CASSQAYTGANYGYTF.

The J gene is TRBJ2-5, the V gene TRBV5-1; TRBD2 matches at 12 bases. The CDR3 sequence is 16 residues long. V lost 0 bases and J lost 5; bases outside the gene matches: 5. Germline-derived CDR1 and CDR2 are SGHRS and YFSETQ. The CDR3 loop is CASSLDPSGRGETQYF. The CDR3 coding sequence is TGCGCCAGCAGCTTGGATCCTAGCGGGAGGGGGGAGACCCAGTACTTC. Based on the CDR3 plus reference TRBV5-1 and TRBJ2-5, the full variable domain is KAGVTQTPRYLIKTRGQQVTLSCSPISGHRSVSWYQQTPGQGLQFLFEYFSETQRNKGNFPGRFSGRQFSNSRSEMNVSTLELGDSALYLCASSLDPSGRGETQYFGPGTRLLVL.

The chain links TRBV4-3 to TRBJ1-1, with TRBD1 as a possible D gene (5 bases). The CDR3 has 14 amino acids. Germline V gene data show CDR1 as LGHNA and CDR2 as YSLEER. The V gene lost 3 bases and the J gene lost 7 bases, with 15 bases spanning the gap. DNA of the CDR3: TGCGCCAGCAGCCAGCACCGGGGGGTGGGTGAAGCTTTCTTT. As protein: CASSQHRGVGEAFF.

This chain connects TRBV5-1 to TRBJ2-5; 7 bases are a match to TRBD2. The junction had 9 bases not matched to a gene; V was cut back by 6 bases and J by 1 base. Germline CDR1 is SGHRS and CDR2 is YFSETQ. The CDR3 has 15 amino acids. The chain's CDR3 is CASTLAGGVQETQYF. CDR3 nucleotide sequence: TGCGCCAGCACCTTAGCGGGTGGGGTCCAAGAGACCCAGTACTTC.

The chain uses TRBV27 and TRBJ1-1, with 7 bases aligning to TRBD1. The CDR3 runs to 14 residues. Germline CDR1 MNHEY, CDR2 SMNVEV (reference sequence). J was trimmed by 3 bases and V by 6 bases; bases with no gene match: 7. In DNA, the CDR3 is TGTGCCAGCAGACAAAGGGGGCTATACACTGAAGCTTTCTTT. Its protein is CASRQRGLYTEAFF.

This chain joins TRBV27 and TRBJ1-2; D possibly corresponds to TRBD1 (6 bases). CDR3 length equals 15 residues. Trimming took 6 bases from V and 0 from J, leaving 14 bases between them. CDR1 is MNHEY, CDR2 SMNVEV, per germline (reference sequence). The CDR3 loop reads CASRLTGHPNYGYTF. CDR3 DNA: TGTGCCAGCAGACTAACAGGGCATCCTAACTATGGCTACACCTTC.

CDR3 in amino acids: CASSALTGTPETQYF. The CDR3 DNA sequence: TGTGCCAGCAGCGCGTTAACAGGGACCCCAGAGACCCAGTACTTC. J is TRBJ2-5 and V is TRBV7-9, with a possible D match to TRBD1 (6 bases). The V end lost 5 bases, the J end lost 4 bases, and 17 bases lay between the germline ends. The CDR3 covers 15 residues. Per germline, CDR1 SEHNR and CDR2 FQNEAQ (reference sequence).

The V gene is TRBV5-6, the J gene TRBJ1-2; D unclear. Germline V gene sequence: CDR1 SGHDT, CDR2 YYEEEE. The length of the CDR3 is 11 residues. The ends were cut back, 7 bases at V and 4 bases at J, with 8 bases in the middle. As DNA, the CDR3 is TGTGCCAGCCGAAGAGTCTATGGCTACACCTTC. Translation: CASRRVYGYTF. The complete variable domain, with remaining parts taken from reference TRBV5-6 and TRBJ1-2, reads DAGVTQSPTHLIKTRGQQVTLRCSPKSGHDTVSWYQQALGQGPQFIFQYYEEEERQRGNFPDRFSGHQFPNYSSELNVNALLLGDSALYLCASRRVYGYTFGSGTRLTVV.

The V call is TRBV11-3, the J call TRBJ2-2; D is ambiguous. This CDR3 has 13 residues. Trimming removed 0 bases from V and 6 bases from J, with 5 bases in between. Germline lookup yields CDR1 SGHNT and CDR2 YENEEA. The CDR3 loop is CASSLDGAGELFF. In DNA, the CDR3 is TGTGCCAGCAGCTTAGATGGAGCCGGGGAGCTGTTTTTT.

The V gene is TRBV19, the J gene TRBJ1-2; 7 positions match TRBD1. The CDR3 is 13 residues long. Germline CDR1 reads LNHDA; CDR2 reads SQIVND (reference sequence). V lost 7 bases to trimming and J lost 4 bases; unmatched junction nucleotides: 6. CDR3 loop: CASTPQGRYGYTF. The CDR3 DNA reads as TGTGCCAGTACCCCACAGGGGCGCTATGGCTACACCTTC.

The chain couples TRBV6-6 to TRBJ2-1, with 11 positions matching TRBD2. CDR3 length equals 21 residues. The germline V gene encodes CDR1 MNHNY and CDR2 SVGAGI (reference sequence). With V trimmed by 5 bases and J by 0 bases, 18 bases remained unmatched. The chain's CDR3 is CASSPKAKTSGVGGSYNEQFF. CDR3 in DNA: TGTGCCAGCAGTCCAAAAGCAAAGACTAGCGGGGTCGGTGGCTCCTACAATGAGCAGTTCTTC.

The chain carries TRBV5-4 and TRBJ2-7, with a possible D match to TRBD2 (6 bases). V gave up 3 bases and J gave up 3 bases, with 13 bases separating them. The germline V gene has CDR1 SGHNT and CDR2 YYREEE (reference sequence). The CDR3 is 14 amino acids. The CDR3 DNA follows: TGTGCCAGCAGCTCTGGTGGGGAGGTCTACGAGCAGTACTTC. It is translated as CASSSGGEVYEQYF. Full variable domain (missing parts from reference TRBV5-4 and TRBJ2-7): ETGVTQSPTHLIKTRGQQVTLRCSSQSGHNTVSWYQQALGQGPQFIFQYYREEENGRGNFPPRFSGLQFPNYSSELNVNALELDDSALYLCASSSGGEVYEQYFGPGTRLTVT.

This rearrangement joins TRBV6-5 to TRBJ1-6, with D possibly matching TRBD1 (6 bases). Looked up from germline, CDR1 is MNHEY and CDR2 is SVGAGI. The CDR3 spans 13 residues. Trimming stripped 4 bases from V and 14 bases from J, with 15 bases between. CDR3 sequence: CASSSSKGGTLHF. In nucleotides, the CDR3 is TGTGCCAGCAGTTCCTCCAAGGGGGGGACCCTCCACTTT.

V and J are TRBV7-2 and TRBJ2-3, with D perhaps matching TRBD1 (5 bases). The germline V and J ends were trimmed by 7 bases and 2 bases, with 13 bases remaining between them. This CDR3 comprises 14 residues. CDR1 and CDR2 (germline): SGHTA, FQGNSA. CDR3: CASIPEGVTDTQYF. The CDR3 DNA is TGTGCCAGCATCCCAGAAGGGGTCACAGATACGCAGTATTTT.

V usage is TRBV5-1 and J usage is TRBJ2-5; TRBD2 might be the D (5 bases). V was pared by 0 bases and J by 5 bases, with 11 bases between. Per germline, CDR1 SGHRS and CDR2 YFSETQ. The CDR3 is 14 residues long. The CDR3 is CASSLGAGLETQYF. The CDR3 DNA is TGCGCCAGCAGCTTGGGGGCGGGTTTGGAGACCCAGTACTTC.

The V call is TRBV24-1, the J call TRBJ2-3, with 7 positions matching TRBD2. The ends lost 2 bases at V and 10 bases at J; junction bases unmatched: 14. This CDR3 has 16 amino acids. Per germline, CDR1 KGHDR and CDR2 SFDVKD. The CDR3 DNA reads TGTGCCACCAGTGATTCCCCGGGGCGGGAGCTTATGGCGCAGTATTTT. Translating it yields CATSDSPGRELMAQYF.

The CDR3 DNA is TGTGCCAGCAGCTTAGGCGCTAGACACACCGGGGAGCTGTTTTTT. Amino acids: CASSLGARHTGELFF. V usage is TRBV11-2 and J usage is TRBJ2-2; D remains ambiguous. CDR1 is SGHAT and CDR2 is FQNNGV in the germline V gene. The CDR3 extends over 15 amino acids. V lost 1 base and J lost 3, with 9 bases in between.

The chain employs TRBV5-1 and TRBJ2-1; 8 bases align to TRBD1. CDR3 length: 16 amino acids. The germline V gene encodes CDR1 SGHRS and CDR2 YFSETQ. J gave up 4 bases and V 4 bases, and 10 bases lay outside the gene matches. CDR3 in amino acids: CASSQGQGNGYNEQFF. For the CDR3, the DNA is TGCGCCAGCAGCCAAGGACAGGGTAACGGTTACAATGAGCAGTTCTTC.

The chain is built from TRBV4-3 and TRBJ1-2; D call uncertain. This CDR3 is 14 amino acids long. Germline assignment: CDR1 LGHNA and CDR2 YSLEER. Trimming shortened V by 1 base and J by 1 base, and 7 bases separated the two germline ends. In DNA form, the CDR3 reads TGCGCCAGCAGCCAAGCTACAGTTAACTATGGCTACACCTTC. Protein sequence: CASSQATVNYGYTF.

DNA of the CDR3: TGTGCCAGCAGTTACTCGAGTCAGGGGGCGGGCGAGCAGTACTTC. It specifies CASSYSSQGAGEQYF. The chain links TRBV6-5 to TRBJ2-7; 8 nucleotides agree with TRBD1. The CDR3 spans 15 residues. After removal of 0 bases from V and 6 bases from J, the junction contained 7 bases not matched to a gene. CDR1 and CDR2 (germline): MNHEY, SVGAGI.

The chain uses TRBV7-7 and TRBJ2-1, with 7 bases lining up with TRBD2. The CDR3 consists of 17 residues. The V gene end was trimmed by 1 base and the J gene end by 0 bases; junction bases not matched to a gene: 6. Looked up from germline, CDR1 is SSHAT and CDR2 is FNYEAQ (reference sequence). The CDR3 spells CASSLGGGGSSYNEQFF. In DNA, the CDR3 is TGTGCCAGCAGCTTAGGTGGCGGGGGAAGCTCCTACAATGAGCAGTTCTTC.

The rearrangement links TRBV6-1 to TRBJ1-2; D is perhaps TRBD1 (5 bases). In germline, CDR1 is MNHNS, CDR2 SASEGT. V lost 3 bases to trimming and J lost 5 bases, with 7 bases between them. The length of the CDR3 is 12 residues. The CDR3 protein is CASSEGPYGYTF. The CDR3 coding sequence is TGTGCCAGCAGTGAGGGGCCTTATGGCTACACCTTC.